This T cell receptor (beta chain) is drawn from a study of identical twins. TCRdb reprocessed the 5' RACE reads with MiXCR, giving one entry per CDR3 protein. The data show 310,000 or so distinct CDR3 sequences, about 8.3% seen once. Deletions cut 8 bases from V and 3 bases from J, with 7 bases between. The length of the CDR3 is 11 residues. This clonotype was seen a few times. This sample also belongs to another study, concerning yellow fever vaccine responses in identical twins.

This sequence originates from a woman aged 18 to 35 in good health. The sequenced sample consisted of memory (CD45RO+) T cells sorted from blood. V gene TRBV12-3 or TRBV12-4 combines with J gene TRBJ1-1; unclear D gene. The CDR3 DNA reads as TGTGCCAGCGGGTGGGACACTGAAGCTTTCTTT. Translation: CASGWDTEAFF.